These 32 T cell receptor beta chains share one sample of origin, sequenced in a study of cytomegalovirus exposure and HLA in healthy donors. PCR primers comprised 60 Vbeta and 13 Jbeta primers. Clones were sequenced by immunoSEQ multiplex PCR, and TCRdb holds only the in-frame ones, with some missing. This table has under 100,000 clones, 81% appearing once. Sequencing used PBMCs. The receptors originated from a woman in her 70s in good health and CMV-seropositive.

J is TRBJ2-5 and V is TRBV6-6; D is undetermined. The tail of the sequence fits TRBJ2-7 better, so the J call may be wrong. The CDR3 is made up of 14 amino acids. CDR1 and CDR2 (germline): MNHNY, SVGAGI (reference sequence). The DNA for the CDR3 is TGTGCCAGCAGTTACTCCCCCGGGTCCTACGAGCAGTACTTC. It translates to CASSYSPGSYEQYF.

This clone was seen only a few times. The V call is TRBV5-8, the J call TRBJ2-5; 10 bases align to TRBD1. The ends lost 6 bases at V and 2 bases at J; junction bases unmatched: 7. Germline loops: CDR1 SGHTS, CDR2 YDEGEE. The CDR3 is 15 residues long. The DNA of the CDR3 is TGTGCCAGCACCCCGGGACAGGGGACACAAGAGACCCAGTACTTC. Translated, it gives CASTPGQGTQETQYF.

The genes are TRBV2 and TRBJ2-1; 9 bases align to TRBD2. The CDR3 consists of 13 residues. Germline V CDR1 and CDR2: SNHLY, FYNNEI. Unmatched junction bases numbered 8, after V lost 2 bases and J lost 15 bases. This CDR3 is CASSERVGSGRFF. DNA of the CDR3: TGTGCCAGCAGTGAAAGGGTGGGTAGCGGGAGGTTCTTC. Full variable domain (rest looked up from reference TRBV2 and TRBJ2-1): EPEVTQTPSHQVTQMGQEVILRCVPISNHLYFYWYRQILGQKVEFLVSFYNNEISEKSEIFDDQFSVERPDGSNFTLKIRSTKLEDSAMYFCASSERVGSGRFFGPGTRLTVL.

This rearrangement joins TRBV7-2 to TRBJ2-5; the D is unclear. The CDR3 is 14 amino acids. Looked up from germline, CDR1 is SGHTA and CDR2 is FQGNSA. V lost 1 base to trimming and J lost 2 bases, with 8 bases between them. In DNA form, the CDR3 reads TGTGCCAGCAGCTTAGTGGTCACTCAAGAGACCCAGTACTTC. Protein sequence: CASSLVVTQETQYF.

The CDR3 spells CASSRGQGRSSGNTIYF. CDR3 nucleotide sequence: TGTGCCAGCAGTCGGGGACAGGGCCGTAGCTCTGGAAACACCATATATTTT. The chain couples TRBV7-8 to TRBJ1-3; TRBD1 matches 9 bases. CDR3 length: 17 residues. Losses at the gene ends were 6 bases for V and 0 bases for J; bases not matched to a gene: 9. CDR1 and CDR2 from the germline V gene are SGHVS and FQNEAQ.

This clone appeared a single time. V gene TRBV14 combines with J gene TRBJ1-2; D is unclear. The CDR3 spans 14 residues. V was cut by 2 bases and J by 8 bases, with 15 bases left in between. Germline V lookup: CDR1 SGHDN, CDR2 FVKESK. CDR3 DNA sequence: TGTGCCAGCAGCCAAACGACGGTTCTCAGGGGCTACACCTTC. This encodes CASSQTTVLRGYTF.

The chain links TRBV5-6 to TRBJ2-1; TRBD2 aligns across 8 bases. J gave up 4 bases and V 2 bases, and 8 bases lay outside the gene matches. From germline, CDR1 is SGHDT and CDR2 YYEEEE. The CDR3 runs to 16 residues. DNA of the CDR3: TGTGCCAGCAGCTTTTTAACTAGCGGCACTTACAATGAGCAGTTCTTC. Amino acid sequence: CASSFLTSGTYNEQFF.

The chain uses TRBV7-3 and TRBJ1-1; 9 bases line up with TRBD1. Looked up from germline, CDR1 is SGHTA and CDR2 is FQGTGA. CDR3 size: 15 residues. Losses at the gene ends were 5 bases for V and 5 bases for J; bases not matched to a gene: 9. The CDR3 region is CASSAGTGRGTEAFF. The CDR3 nucleotides are TGTGCCAGCAGCGCGGGGACAGGGCGTGGGACTGAAGCTTTCTTT.

The chain has TRBV7-8 and TRBJ2-2; TRBD2 matches 7 bases. V was clipped by 5 bases and J by 5 bases; unmatched bases: 11. The CDR3 is made up of 16 amino acids. Germline V gives CDR1 SGHVS, CDR2 FQNEAQ. In DNA, the CDR3 is TGTGCCAGCAGCGGCAGGACTAGTGTCCTAACCGGGGAGCTGTTTTTT. Amino acids: CASSGRTSVLTGELFF. The full variable domain, with the rest looked up from reference TRBV7-8 and TRBJ2-2, is GAGVSQSPRYKVAKRGQDVALRCDPISGHVSLFWYQQALGQGPEFLTYFQNEAQLDKSGLPSDRFFAERPEGSVSTLKIQRTQQEDSAVYLCASSGRTSVLTGELFFGEGSRLTVL.

This chain connects TRBV18 to TRBJ2-3; 10 bases line up with TRBD2. CDR1 KGHSH and CDR2 LQKENI come from the germline V gene. V gave up 3 bases and J gave up 3 bases; unmatched junction bases: 15. The CDR3 covers 19 residues. CDR3 region: CASSPPSMTSGYATDTQYF. Written as DNA, the CDR3 is TGTGCCAGCTCACCTCCATCTATGACTAGCGGGTATGCGACAGATACGCAGTATTTT.

This rearrangement joins TRBV29-1 to TRBJ1-2, with TRBD1 matching over 8 bases. The CDR3 is made up of 13 amino acids. Germline CDR1 is SQVTM and CDR2 is ANQGSEA. Trimming at V came to 0 bases and at J to 7 bases, leaving 4 bases not matched to a gene. This CDR3 reads CSVEDWQGAGYTF. The CDR3 coding sequence is TGCAGCGTTGAAGATTGGCAGGGGGCTGGCTACACCTTC.

The V call is TRBV2, the J call TRBJ2-1, with 7 positions matching TRBD1. This CDR3 region has 13 residues. Losses at the gene ends were 11 bases for V and 3 bases for J; bases not matched to a gene: 7. Germline CDR1 reads SNHLY; CDR2 reads FYNNEI. CDR3 protein: CAFSWDSYNEQFF. CDR3 coding DNA: TGTGCCTTCAGCTGGGACAGCTACAATGAGCAGTTCTTC.

This clone has more than one count but fewer than ten. The chain uses TRBV10-3 and TRBJ2-7; possible D gene TRBD1, 5 bases. V lost 6 bases to trimming and J lost 3 bases, with 18 bases between them. The CDR3 is 15 amino acids. Germline assignment: CDR1 ENHRY and CDR2 SYGVKD. CDR3 in DNA: TGTGCCATCAGGGAAAACCAGGGATCCGACTACGAGCAGTACTTC. Its translation is CAIRENQGSDYEQYF.

J is TRBJ2-2 and V is TRBV9, with D perhaps TRBD1 (6 bases). CDR1 and CDR2 (germline): SGDLS, YYNGEE. The CDR3 is 16 residues long. Trimming took 3 bases from V and 7 from J, leaving 19 bases between them. CDR3 in amino acids: CASSAKDRVKGGELFF. The CDR3 nucleotides are TGTGCCAGCAGCGCCAAGGACAGAGTAAAAGGCGGGGAGCTGTTTTTT.

This clone was detected a few times. This rearrangement joins TRBV5-1 to TRBJ1-5; D not resolved. The CDR3 totals 16 residues. CDR1 is SGHRS and CDR2 is YFSETQ in the germline V gene. The V end was cut by 5 bases, the J end by 5 bases, with 20 bases between. CDR3 loop: CASSPPPRVLYQPQHF. The CDR3 DNA follows: TGCGCCAGCAGTCCCCCTCCTCGGGTCTTGTATCAGCCCCAGCATTTT.

The J gene is TRBJ2-5, the V gene TRBV19, with a possible D match to TRBD1 (5 bases). CDR3 length: 14 residues. Trimming left V 4 bases short and J 1 base short, with 10 bases between. Germline V gene lookup returns CDR1 LNHDA and CDR2 SQIVND (reference sequence). In DNA, the CDR3 is TGTGCCAGTAGTACCCGACAGACCCAAGAGACCCAGTACTTC. It codes for CASSTRQTQETQYF. Filled out from reference TRBV19 and TRBJ2-5, the complete variable domain reads DGGITQSPKYLFRKEGQNVTLSCEQNLNHDAMYWYRQDPGQGLRLIYYSQIVNDFQKGDIAEGYSVSREKKESFPLTVTSAQKNPTAFYLCASSTRQTQETQYFGPGTRLLVL.

This clone was counted a single time. V usage is TRBV5-1 and J usage is TRBJ1-1, with no clear D. The CDR3 totals 14 residues. V was clipped by 0 bases and J by 2 bases, with 8 bases between them. CDR1 and CDR2 (germline): SGHRS, YFSETQ. CDR3 residues: CASSLALANTEAFF. The CDR3 nucleotides are TGCGCCAGCAGCTTGGCCTTGGCTAACACTGAAGCTTTCTTT.

The CDR3 sequence: CASSARSGRNTGELFF. The CDR3 bases are TGTGCCAGCAGCGCCCGAAGCGGGAGGAACACCGGGGAGCTGTTTTTT. The chain couples TRBV9 to TRBJ2-2; 8 bases map to TRBD2. Germline CDR1 is SGDLS and CDR2 is YYNGEE. This CDR3 contains 16 residues. V was clipped by 3 bases and J by 1 base; unmatched bases: 5.

This sequence joins TRBV21-1 and TRBJ2-7; TRBD1, as called in the table, went unchecked against the DNA. TRBV21-1 is tagged as a pseudogene. CDR3 size: 12 residues. The DNA for the CDR3 is TGTCTTCTCCGGGACAAGACCTACGAGCAGTACTTC. This sequence encodes CLLRDKTYEQYF.

This chain joins TRBV7-3 and TRBJ2-1; 7 bases fit TRBD1. The CDR3 is made up of 16 amino acids. Germline assignment: CDR1 SGHTA and CDR2 FQGTGA. V lost 0 bases, J lost 9 bases, and 11 bases stayed unmatched. The CDR3 nucleotides are TGTGCCAGCAGCTTAACTACGGCAGGGGGTGGTGGTGAGCAGTTCTTC. Its protein product is CASSLTTAGGGGEQFF.

The genes are TRBV5-4 and TRBJ2-6, with 9 bases matching TRBD1. Germline CDR1 reads SGHNT; CDR2 reads YYREEE (reference sequence). Trimming removed 4 bases from V and 0 bases from J; junction bases left unmatched: 8. This CDR3 spans 18 amino acids. In DNA form, the CDR3 reads TGTGCCAGCAGCGCCGGACAGGGGAGGGGCTCTGGGGCCAACGTCCTGACTTTC. Amino acids: CASSAGQGRGSGANVLTF.

The chain uses TRBV5-4 and TRBJ2-2; D is ambiguous. V lost 4 bases, J lost 3 bases, and 16 bases lay in between. Germline CDR1 and CDR2: SGHNT and YYREEE (reference sequence). This CDR3 region has 16 residues. CDR3 nucleotides: TGTGCCAGCAGCGTGCTAACAAGCGCCCACACCGGGGAGCTGTTTTTT. Translation: CASSVLTSAHTGELFF.

A single count supports this clone. The chain recombines TRBV4-1 with TRBJ2-2, with TRBD1 matching 7 bases. CDR1 and CDR2 (germline): MGHRA, YSYEKL. V dropped 0 bases and J dropped 12; count of bases not matched to a gene: 4. CDR3 length: 13 residues. The CDR3 region is CASSQDRGLQLFF. The CDR3 DNA reads as TGCGCCAGCAGCCAAGATAGGGGGCTCCAGCTGTTTTTT.

The CDR3 sequence: CASSLGDRVNQPQHF. CDR3 coding DNA: TGTGCCAGCAGCTTGGGAGACAGGGTGAATCAGCCCCAGCATTTT. V is TRBV5-6 and J is TRBJ1-5; TRBD1 matches 7 bases. The CDR3 covers 15 residues. Trimming removed 0 bases from V and 4 bases from J; junction bases left unmatched: 4. Germline V CDR1 and CDR2: SGHDT, YYEEEE.

The chain carries TRBV6-1 and TRBJ1-5; TRBD1 is a possible D gene (5 bases). V was pared by 7 bases and J by 7 bases, with 17 bases between. There are 14 residues in the CDR3. Germline CDR1 reads MNHNS; CDR2 reads SASEGT. The CDR3 DNA is TGTGCCAGCATCGGGCCAGGGCCAGGCCAGCCCCAGCATTTT. This translates into CASIGPGPGQPQHF.

The chain recombines TRBV6-6 with TRBJ1-2, with TRBD1 identical over 9 bases. With 5 bases clipped from V and 8 bases from J, the junction kept 9 bases outside the gene matches. The CDR3 covers 14 residues. Germline CDR1 is MNHNY and CDR2 is SVGAGI (reference sequence). The CDR3 DNA reads as TGTGCCAGCAGTCTATCCGGGACAGGGAGGGGCTACACCTTC. Translation gives CASSLSGTGRGYTF.

The count of this clone is one. J is TRBJ2-1 and V is TRBV5-1, with 8 bases fitting TRBD1. V lost 0 bases and J lost 1; bases outside the gene matches: 0. The germline gives CDR1 SGHRS, CDR2 YFSETQ. This CDR3 contains 15 residues. CDR3 DNA: TGCGCCAGCAGCTTGGGGACAGGGTCCTACAATGAGCAGTTCTTC. Residues: CASSLGTGSYNEQFF. The full variable domain, its missing parts supplied by reference TRBV5-1 and TRBJ2-1, is KAGVTQTPRYLIKTRGQQVTLSCSPISGHRSVSWYQQTPGQGLQFLFEYFSETQRNKGNFPGRFSGRQFSNSRSEMNVSTLELGDSALYLCASSLGTGSYNEQFFGPGTRLTVL.

The CDR3 nucleotides are TGTGCCAGCAGCAACAGACTAGCGGGGGAATACGAGCAGTACTTC. Translated: CASSNRLAGEYEQYF. This chain connects TRBV7-8 to TRBJ2-7, with 12 bases matching TRBD2. The junction had 6 bases not matched to a gene; V was cut back by 5 bases and J by 4 bases. The CDR3 sequence is 15 residues long. Germline V gene data show CDR1 as SGHVS and CDR2 as FQNEAQ. The full variable domain, in which reference TRBV7-8 and TRBJ2-7 provide the parts outside the CDR3, is GAGVSQSPRYKVAKRGQDVALRCDPISGHVSLFWYQQALGQGPEFLTYFQNEAQLDKSGLPSDRFFAERPEGSVSTLKIQRTQQEDSAVYLCASSNRLAGEYEQYFGPGTRLTVT.

V and J are TRBV18 and TRBJ1-1, with a tentative D call TRBD1 (6 bases). Trimming took off 2 bases at V and 4 bases at J, with 17 bases between the two ends. The CDR3 extends over 16 amino acids. CDR1 and CDR2 from the germline V gene are KGHSH and LQKENI. The chain's CDR3 is CASSPNQGRGSTEAFF. The CDR3 DNA reads TGTGCCAGCTCACCAAATCAGGGGCGCGGGAGCACTGAAGCTTTCTTT.

The chain uses TRBV5-1 and TRBJ2-3; 8 bases line up with TRBD2. Germline lookup yields CDR1 SGHRS and CDR2 YFSETQ. The CDR3 length is 14 residues. With V trimmed by 4 bases and J by 5 bases, 6 bases remained unmatched. In nucleotides, the CDR3 is TGCGCCAGCAGCCCCCCGGGGGGGGGAGATACGCAGTATTTT. This sequence encodes CASSPPGGGDTQYF.

The chain joins TRBV10-2 to TRBJ2-2, with 8 bases matching TRBD1. Per germline, CDR1 WSHSY and CDR2 SAAADI. Germline trimming cut 3 bases from V and 4 bases from J; bases unmatched to any gene: 4. The CDR3 runs 15 residues. In nucleotides, the CDR3 is TGCGCCAGCAGTGAAGCAACAGGGGGCACCGGGGAGCTGTTTTTT. Translation gives CASSEATGGTGELFF.

The chain combines TRBV19 with TRBJ2-7; a possible D gene is TRBD1 (6 bases). The CDR3 runs 13 residues. Germline CDR1 reads LNHDA; CDR2 reads SQIVND (reference sequence). The CDR3 coding sequence is TGTGCGTGTTCCCGGGACACCTTCTACGAGCAGTACTTC. Amino acids: CACSRDTFYEQYF.